This is a list of T cell receptor beta chains from one sample in a study of blood T cell repertoires in COVID-19. Method: immunoSEQ multiplex PCR; TCRdb's copy keeps in-frame clones and lacks some. The table has almost 400,000 clones, 87% seen once. Input material: peripheral blood. The receptors shown here come from a woman between 55 and 75 years old with COVID-19, enrolled during active disease. Each CDR3 is given with its conserved first and last residue. The D gene is left open where the match is weak.

J gene: TRBJ2-7
D gene: TRBD1
V gene: TRBV10-3
CDR3 protein: CAISESGQGIHEQYF

J gene: TRBJ2-2
D gene: NA
V gene: TRBV7-6
CDR3 protein: CASMTRGWGTGELFF

J gene: TRBJ1-5
D gene: TRBD1
V gene: TRBV19
CDR3 protein: CASKSSGQAGQPQHF

J gene: TRBJ2-7
D gene: TRBD2
V gene: TRBV14
CDR3 protein: CAVPAGGLIEQYF

J gene: TRBJ1-2
D gene: TRBD1
V gene: TRBV5-4
CDR3 protein: CASSASDRGNYGYTF

J gene: TRBJ1-6
D gene: NA
V gene: TRBV5-1
CDR3 protein: CASSQISGLGFNSPLHF

J gene: TRBJ2-7
D gene: NA
V gene: TRBV12-3/TRBV12-4
CDR3 protein: CASSLQGAYEQYF

J gene: TRBJ1-5
D gene: NA
V gene: TRBV15
CDR3 protein: CATSRAFGQPQHF

J gene: TRBJ1-5
D gene: NA
V gene: TRBV6-1
CDR3 protein: CASSFQGHNQPQHF

J gene: TRBJ2-2
D gene: NA
V gene: TRBV7-3
CDR3 protein: CASSLIQNTGELFF

J gene: TRBJ1-2
D gene: TRBD1
V gene: TRBV6-5
CDR3 protein: CASKPTGGFYGYTF

J gene: TRBJ1-6
D gene: NA
V gene: TRBV7-3
CDR3 protein: CASSSSSYNSPLHF

J gene: TRBJ2-7
D gene: NA
V gene: TRBV5-6
CDR3 protein: CASILEAVSHEQYF

J gene: TRBJ1-2
D gene: NA
V gene: TRBV10-3
CDR3 protein: CAISESSGAGGYTF

J gene: TRBJ2-7
D gene: TRBD2
V gene: TRBV7-7
CDR3 protein: CASSPGGGGNKAYEQYF

J gene: TRBJ2-7
D gene: NA
V gene: TRBV11-2
CDR3 protein: CASSLDWASRYEQYF

J gene: TRBJ1-1
D gene: NA
V gene: TRBV27
CDR3 protein: CASEPAGGQSVAEAFF

J gene: TRBJ2-1
D gene: TRBD2
V gene: TRBV20-1
CDR3 protein: CSASDLAGVYNEQFF

J gene: TRBJ1-1
D gene: NA
V gene: TRBV2
CDR3 protein: CASSEKGVLNTEAFF

J gene: TRBJ2-2
D gene: TRBD1
V gene: TRBV11-3
CDR3 protein: CASSRGQGTGELFF

J gene: TRBJ2-3
D gene: NA
V gene: TRBV6-5
CDR3 protein: CATTSPGSDTQYF

J gene: TRBJ2-3
D gene: TRBD2
V gene: TRBV19
CDR3 protein: CASTKRGTSGGGSTDTQYF

J gene: TRBJ2-1
D gene: TRBD1
V gene: TRBV5-1
CDR3 protein: CASSLDGQGPLGQFF

J gene: TRBJ2-7
D gene: NA
V gene: TRBV6-5
CDR3 protein: CASTKDTFSYEQYF

J gene: TRBJ1-6
D gene: NA
V gene: TRBV2
CDR3 protein: CASSARWPQTGDSPLHF

J gene: TRBJ1-1
D gene: NA
V gene: TRBV5-1
CDR3 protein: CASSGQLGTEAFF

J gene: TRBJ2-7
D gene: TRBD1
V gene: TRBV7-3
CDR3 protein: CASSSGVGTGYEQYF

J gene: TRBJ2-3
D gene: TRBD2
V gene: TRBV5-4
CDR3 protein: CASSLMVGTITDTQYF

J gene: TRBJ1-2
D gene: TRBD1
V gene: TRBV7-3
CDR3 protein: CASSEEGGDGYTF

J gene: TRBJ1-2
D gene: NA
V gene: TRBV2
CDR3 protein: CASSDTEFYGYTF

J gene: TRBJ2-3
D gene: NA
V gene: TRBV3-1/TRBV3-2
CDR3 protein: CASRLEGNTQYF

J gene: TRBJ2-3
D gene: NA
V gene: TRBV10-3
CDR3 protein: CAISVMDPRGSTDTQYF

J gene: TRBJ2-3
D gene: TRBD2
V gene: TRBV5-1
CDR3 protein: CASSSNSGGAGDTQYF

J gene: TRBJ2-5
D gene: TRBD2
V gene: TRBV5-5
CDR3 protein: CASSVGLAGGETQYF

J gene: TRBJ1-2
D gene: TRBD1
V gene: TRBV14
CDR3 protein: CASSQGTGASYGYTF

J gene: TRBJ2-7
D gene: TRBD1
V gene: TRBV4-1
CDR3 protein: CASSPIRDRPYEQYF

J gene: TRBJ2-5
D gene: NA
V gene: TRBV28
CDR3 protein: CASSLPRETQYF

J gene: TRBJ2-5
D gene: NA
V gene: TRBV16
CDR3 protein: CASSGRTRQETQYF